These 11 T cell receptor beta chains were all obtained from the same sample, sequenced in a study of cytomegalovirus exposure and HLA in healthy donors (dated by TCRdb to about 2017). Receptors were amplified or captured by the immunoSEQ multiplex PCR assay. For the multiplex PCR, a mixture combining 60 forward primers for TCR Vbeta segments and 13 reverse primers for TCR Jbeta segments was used. In its TCRdb copy, this immuneACCESS table keeps in-frame sequences only and misses some clones. Where compared with another copy, unresolved V genes explain less than half of these, and the others have no known cause. The sample data list 90,000 to 110,000 clones, and under 85% of these were observed just once. The ten largest clones take up approximately 8% of the sample. Material: PBMCs. The receptors derive from a man aged 35-49 years in good health and CMV-seronegative.

The chain links TRBV9 to TRBJ2-1; no reliable D call. V lost 0 bases to trimming and J lost 7 bases, with 17 bases between them. The CDR3 totals 16 residues. Germline CDR1 and CDR2: SGDLS and YYNGEE. The CDR3 is CASSVAPRGFWNEQFF. As DNA, the CDR3 is TGTGCCAGCAGCGTAGCCCCCCGAGGCTTTTGGAATGAGCAGTTCTTC.

This sequence joins TRBV27 and TRBJ1-2; 8 nucleotides align to TRBD1. This CDR3 is built from 16 residues. Germline V CDR1 and CDR2: MNHEY, SMNVEV (reference sequence). V dropped 4 bases and J dropped 3; count of bases not matched to a gene: 10. This chain's CDR3 is CASSSRQGARDYGYTF. DNA of the CDR3: TGTGCCAGCAGTTCCCGCCAGGGGGCGCGCGACTATGGCTACACCTTC.

The chain is built from TRBV2 and TRBJ1-1; 12 bases are a match to TRBD1. The V and J ends lost 8 bases and 3 bases, in that order; junction bases with no gene match: 1. Looked up from germline, CDR1 is SNHLY and CDR2 is FYNNEI. The CDR3 covers 13 residues. The CDR3 is CASGTGGYTEAFF. The CDR3 nucleotides are TGTGCCAGCGGGACAGGGGGCTACACTGAAGCTTTCTTT.

The gene calls are TRBV2 and TRBJ2-3; the D is unclear. V lost 5 bases to trimming and J lost 3 bases, with 6 bases between them. Germline V gene lookup returns CDR1 SNHLY and CDR2 FYNNEI. This CDR3 is 12 amino acids long. CDR3 region: CASSSYTDTQYF. CDR3 DNA: TGTGCCAGCAGTTCTTATACAGATACGCAGTATTTT. The whole variable domain, remainder taken from reference TRBV2 and TRBJ2-3, is EPEVTQTPSHQVTQMGQEVILRCVPISNHLYFYWYRQILGQKVEFLVSFYNNEISEKSEIFDDQFSVERPDGSNFTLKIRSTKLEDSAMYFCASSSYTDTQYFGPGTRLTVL.

This clone was seen only a few times. One end of the junction fails to match germline, which may point to a read error. At the DNA level, this CDR3 is encoded by other sequences in the same sample as well. The chain is built from TRBV7-7 and TRBJ1-1, with no clear D. The CDR3 runs to 13 residues. Germline CDR1 and CDR2: SSHAT and FNYEAQ (reference sequence). CDR3 nucleotides: TGTGCTAGCAGCTTATCCATGAACACTGAAGCTTTCTTT. Amino acids: CASSLSMNTEAFF.

The rearrangement joins TRBV7-9 to TRBJ2-7; 8 nucleotides match TRBD1. J was trimmed by 3 bases and V by 5 bases; bases with no gene match: 6. The CDR3 contains 14 residues. Germline CDR1 and CDR2: SEHNR and FQNEAQ (reference sequence). The CDR3 reads CASSLGQGGYEQYF. CDR3 in DNA: TGTGCCAGCAGCCTCGGACAGGGCGGCTACGAGCAGTACTTC.

This sequence joins TRBV19 and TRBJ1-2; possibly TRBD1 for D (5 bases). Germline V gene data show CDR1 as LNHDA and CDR2 as SQIVND (reference sequence). V lost 6 bases and J 5 bases, leaving 22 bases between the germline ends. This CDR3 spans 16 amino acids. CDR3 in DNA: TGTGCCAGTAGCCTTACATCGGGGACTCCCATTTATGGCTACACCTTC. Protein sequence: CASSLTSGTPIYGYTF.

This clone was counted many times. This rearrangement joins TRBV5-4 to TRBJ1-1; 11 nucleotides agree with TRBD1. The CDR3 is 15 amino acids. CDR1 SGHNT and CDR2 YYREEE come from the germline V gene (reference sequence). J was trimmed by 5 bases and V by 4 bases; bases with no gene match: 7. The CDR3 region is CASSTDRGRRTEAFF. In DNA form, the CDR3 reads TGTGCCAGCAGCACGGACAGGGGGCGCAGGACTGAAGCTTTCTTT.

The chain carries TRBV4-1 and TRBJ2-2, with D possibly matching TRBD1 (5 bases). The CDR3 is 17 amino acids. Per the germline V gene, CDR1 is MGHRA and CDR2 is YSYEKL. Trimming took 0 bases from V and 6 from J, leaving 17 bases between them. The CDR3 coding sequence is TGCGCCAGCAGCCAAGATATAAGGGGTGATATGCCCGGGGAGCTGTTTTTT. Protein: CASSQDIRGDMPGELFF.

V is TRBV6-6 and J is TRBJ1-2, with 8 positions matching TRBD1. CDR1 is MNHNY and CDR2 is SVGAGI in the germline V gene (reference sequence). V lost 5 bases to trimming and J lost 6 bases; unmatched junction nucleotides: 11. The CDR3 loop spans 15 amino acids. The CDR3 region is CASSTPGQGADGYTF. The CDR3 region has the DNA TGTGCCAGCAGTACGCCAGGACAGGGCGCGGATGGCTACACCTTC.

The table lists this clone with a few counts. The chain has TRBV4-3 and TRBJ1-1; weak D call: TRBD1 (5 bases). The germline CDR1 and CDR2 sequences are LGHNA and YSLEER. Trimming stripped 1 base from V and 4 bases from J, with 13 bases between. The CDR3 is 15 residues long. The CDR3 DNA sequence: TGCGCCAGCAGCCAAGGACCCGACAGTATCACTGAAGCTTTCTTT. Its translation: CASSQGPDSITEAFF.